This passage covers 27 T cell receptor beta chains from one sample sequenced in a study of cytomegalovirus exposure and HLA in healthy donors. The PCR was carried out with 60 Vbeta primers and 13 Jbeta primers. The assay was immunoSEQ multiplex PCR, and TCRdb's table has in-frame clones only and misses some. The repertoire holds approximately 100,000 clones, with more than 60% as singletons. The specimen sequenced was PBMCs. Receptor source: a man aged 50 or older in good health and CMV-seronegative.

This chain uses TRBV28 with TRBJ1-3; D gene ambiguous. There are 12 residues in the CDR3. Per the germline V gene, CDR1 is MDHEN and CDR2 is SYDVKM. Trimming removed 8 bases from V and 7 bases from J, with 12 bases in between. CDR3 coding DNA: TGTGCCAGCGCACAGCGGAGGAACACCATATATTTT. Protein product: CASAQRRNTIYF.

This clone has a handful of counts. V gene TRBV20-1 combines with J gene TRBJ1-2, with TRBD1 as a possible D gene (5 bases). The CDR3 consists of 11 residues. Deletions cut 3 bases from V and 8 bases from J, with 10 bases between. Looked up from germline, CDR1 is DFQATT and CDR2 is SNEGSKA (reference sequence). CDR3 sequence (DNA): TGCAGTGCTAGCGGGGGGGAAGGCTACACCTTC. Translating it yields CSASGGEGYTF.

The sample holds one count of this clone. The chain carries TRBV4-1 and TRBJ2-7; TRBD1 agrees at 8 bases. CDR1 is MGHRA, CDR2 YSYEKL, per germline. V trimming: 1 base; J trimming: 7 bases; junction bases outside the gene matches: 9. CDR3 length: 15 residues. The DNA for the CDR3 is TGCGCCAGCAGCCAAGTGGACAGGGTCGCGGGGGAGCAGTACTTC. Translated: CASSQVDRVAGEQYF.

V gene TRBV28 combines with J gene TRBJ2-7, with 7 bases aligning to TRBD2. After removal of 5 bases from V and 6 bases from J, the junction contained 4 bases not matched to a gene. The germline CDR1 and CDR2 sequences are MDHEN and SYDVKM. The CDR3 has 12 amino acids. CDR3 bases: TGTGCCAGCAGTAGCGGGGAGGGCGAGCAGTACTTC. Protein: CASSSGEGEQYF.

This chain uses TRBV5-6 with TRBJ2-2, with 16 bases fitting TRBD2. CDR1 is SGHDT, CDR2 YYEEEE, per germline. V dropped 4 bases and J dropped 4; count of bases not matched to a gene: 7. This CDR3 is 18 amino acids long. The CDR3 coding sequence is TGTGCCAGCAGCACCGGGACTAGCGGGAGGGTTTTCACCGGGGAGCTGTTTTTT. As protein: CASSTGTSGRVFTGELFF.

This clone has just a few counts. The chain carries TRBV4-1 and TRBJ1-1; D is perhaps TRBD1 (6 bases). From germline, CDR1 is MGHRA and CDR2 YSYEKL. The V end was cut by 4 bases, the J end by 0 bases, with 9 bases between. This CDR3 region has 14 residues. DNA of the CDR3: TGCGCCAGCAGCCGAGACAGGTTGAACACTGAAGCTTTCTTT. Its protein product is CASSRDRLNTEAFF.

The chain has TRBV7-3 and TRBJ1-2, with D possibly TRBD1 on 5 matching bases. The CDR3 length is 15 residues. Looked up from germline, CDR1 is SGHTA and CDR2 is FQGTGA. Between the trimmed V and J ends, which lost 0 bases and 1 base, there was a span of 9 bases. CDR3 coding DNA: TGTGCCAGCAGCTTAACGGGGGGGGATAACTATGGCTACACCTTC. Its protein product is CASSLTGGDNYGYTF.

On this clone: Different DNA sequences within this sample yield the same CDR3. This chain connects TRBV5-1 to TRBJ2-1, with TRBD2 identical over 11 bases. This CDR3 has 15 residues. Germline CDR1 is SGHRS and CDR2 is YFSETQ. The trim removed 3 bases at V and 4 bases at J, leaving 3 bases unmatched. The CDR3 loop is CASSSGTSGYNEQFF. The DNA for the CDR3 is TGCGCCAGCAGCTCCGGGACTAGCGGATACAATGAGCAGTTCTTC.

The chain carries TRBV11-2 and TRBJ2-1, with a possible D match to TRBD2 (6 bases). V lost 5 bases, J lost 0 bases, and 14 bases lay in between. Germline CDR1 reads SGHAT; CDR2 reads FQNNGV. The CDR3 contains 16 residues. CDR3 protein: CASSLFSGNSYNEQFF. DNA for the CDR3: TGTGCCAGCAGCCTATTTAGCGGTAACTCCTACAATGAGCAGTTCTTC.

This clone showed up just a few times. The CDR3 reads CASLTGRSEQYF. In DNA form, the CDR3 reads TGTGCCAGTCTCACAGGGCGTAGCGAGCAGTACTTC. The rearrangement joins TRBV28 to TRBJ2-5, with a weak D call TRBD1 (6 bases). The tail of the sequence fits TRBJ2-7 better, so the J call may be wrong. Germline assignment: CDR1 MDHEN and CDR2 SYDVKM. The CDR3 runs 12 residues.

V gene TRBV6-5 combines with J gene TRBJ1-2; 8 positions match TRBD1. J lost 5 bases, V lost 2 bases, and 10 bases had no gene match. Germline V gives CDR1 MNHEY, CDR2 SVGAGI. This CDR3 is built from 16 residues. CDR3 in amino acids: CASSYGVDRVTYGYTF. The DNA of the CDR3 is TGTGCCAGCAGTTACGGAGTGGACAGGGTAACATATGGCTACACCTTC.

The chain couples TRBV19 to TRBJ2-5; 10 bases agree with TRBD1. The tail of the sequence fits TRBJ2-7 better, so the J call may be wrong. The CDR3 is 17 amino acids. Germline V lookup: CDR1 LNHDA, CDR2 SQIVND (reference sequence). CDR3 in DNA: TGTGCCAGTAGCGCCGTGGGGACAGGGGTTTGGTCCTACGAGCAGTACTTC. This codes for CASSAVGTGVWSYEQYF.

V and J are TRBV7-6 and TRBJ1-2, with D perhaps matching TRBD1 (5 bases). The CDR3 is 21 amino acids. Germline V lookup: CDR1 SGHVS, CDR2 FNYEAQ. Trimming left V 8 bases short and J 2 bases short, with 36 bases between. The CDR3 protein is CASSYLRYFGSGGKENYGYTF. The CDR3 DNA reads as TGTGCCAGCTCTTATCTTAGGTATTTTGGGAGTGGGGGGAAGGAAAACTATGGCTACACCTTC.

V usage is TRBV27 and J usage is TRBJ2-7; D may be TRBD1 (5 bases). V lost 5 bases, J lost 0 bases, and 8 bases lay in between. The CDR3 has 13 amino acids. The germline gives CDR1 MNHEY, CDR2 SMNVEV (reference sequence). CDR3 region: CASSGHSSYEQYF. The CDR3 DNA reads TGTGCCAGCAGTGGACATAGCTCCTACGAGCAGTACTTC.

The chain employs TRBV29-1 and TRBJ2-3; D may be TRBD2 (6 bases). CDR3 length: 14 residues. The germline V gene encodes CDR1 SQVTM and CDR2 ANQGSEA. V lost 6 bases and J lost 4, with 17 bases in between. CDR3 sequence: CSVRDHRYPDTQYF. DNA for the CDR3: TGCAGCGTGCGGGACCACCGGTATCCAGATACGCAGTATTTT.

The chain uses TRBV11-2 and TRBJ2-1, with D perhaps TRBD1 (6 bases). The CDR3 runs to 12 residues. Trimming shortened V by 4 bases and J by 12 bases, and 13 bases separated the two germline ends. Germline V lookup: CDR1 SGHAT, CDR2 FQNNGV. The CDR3 nucleotides are TGTGCCAGCAGCTCATACAGGGAGCGGCAGTTCTTC. Protein: CASSSYRERQFF.

The rearrangement joins TRBV28 to TRBJ2-1; 11 nucleotides align to TRBD2. The germline CDR1 and CDR2 sequences are MDHEN and SYDVKM. V lost 5 bases to trimming and J lost 8 bases; unmatched junction nucleotides: 8. The CDR3 length is 15 residues. CDR3 sequence: CASSVAGGPFYEQFF. DNA for the CDR3: TGTGCCAGCAGTGTAGCGGGGGGGCCTTTCTATGAGCAGTTCTTC.

V and J are TRBV7-9 and TRBJ2-1; tentatively, D is TRBD2 (5 bases). The length of the CDR3 is 13 residues. Trimming removed 7 bases at V and 5 bases at J, with 12 bases between. The germline V gene has CDR1 SEHNR and CDR2 FQNEAQ (reference sequence). CDR3 amino acids: CASIRTGDNEQFF. CDR3 DNA: TGTGCCAGCATAAGGACTGGAGACAATGAGCAGTTCTTC.

The rearrangement joins TRBV27 to TRBJ2-1; TRBD1 agrees at 7 bases. Germline-derived CDR1 and CDR2 are MNHEY and SMNVEV (reference sequence). This CDR3 has 13 residues. V shed 6 bases, J shed 8 bases, and the junction held 7 bases outside the gene matches. This chain's CDR3 is CASSHGQADEQFF. Here the CDR3 DNA reads TGTGCCAGCAGCCATGGACAGGCGGATGAGCAGTTCTTC.

This clone was seen a handful of times. The chain has TRBV18 and TRBJ1-4; TRBD1 agrees at 8 bases. Germline V gene data show CDR1 as KGHSH and CDR2 as LQKENI. V was clipped by 5 bases and J by 8 bases; unmatched bases: 7. The CDR3 spans 14 residues. For the CDR3, the DNA is TGTGCCAGCTCATCGACAGGGGAAGGGGAAAAACTGTTTTTT. It specifies CASSSTGEGEKLFF.

This clone was counted between two and nine times. The rearrangement joins TRBV5-4 to TRBJ2-5; maybe TRBD2 (6 bases). V was cut by 3 bases and J by 3 bases, with 9 bases left in between. In germline, CDR1 is SGHNT, CDR2 YYREEE (reference sequence). The CDR3 runs 13 residues. This chain's CDR3 is CASSYPGEETQYF. The CDR3 nucleotides read TGTGCCAGCAGCTATCCGGGAGAAGAGACCCAGTACTTC.

J is TRBJ2-5 and V is TRBV27; 7 bases align to TRBD2. The germline CDR1 and CDR2 sequences are MNHEY and SMNVEV (reference sequence). The CDR3 runs 15 residues. The J segment lost 5 bases and the V segment lost 5 bases, leaving 11 bases of the junction unmatched. CDR3 coding DNA: TGTGCCAGCAGTCACGGGACTACTGGCCGGGAGACCCAGTACTTC. Residues: CASSHGTTGRETQYF.

The chain carries TRBV2 and TRBJ2-5, with 8 positions matching TRBD2. Per germline, CDR1 SNHLY and CDR2 FYNNEI. The CDR3 is 14 amino acids. The trim removed 7 bases at V and 2 bases at J, leaving 6 bases unmatched. CDR3 coding DNA: TGTGCCAGCAACCAAATAGCGGGACAAGAGACCCAGTACTTC. Encoded protein: CASNQIAGQETQYF. Full variable domain (remainder filled in from reference TRBV2 and TRBJ2-5): EPEVTQTPSHQVTQMGQEVILRCVPISNHLYFYWYRQILGQKVEFLVSFYNNEISEKSEIFDDQFSVERPDGSNFTLKIRSTKLEDSAMYFCASNQIAGQETQYFGPGTRLLVL.

This chain links TRBV6-6 with TRBJ1-4; no clear D. V was cut by 5 bases and J by 7 bases, with 14 bases left in between. This CDR3 is built from 14 residues. Germline assignment: CDR1 MNHNY and CDR2 SVGAGI (reference sequence). DNA of the CDR3: TGTGCCAGCAGTCTCACAGCCAGCCTTGAAAAACTGTTTTTT. This gives the protein CASSLTASLEKLFF.

The rearrangement joins TRBV7-9 to TRBJ1-1, with D uncertain. The CDR3 is 14 residues long. In germline, CDR1 is SEHNR, CDR2 FQNEAQ (reference sequence). V was trimmed by 3 bases and J by 0 bases, leaving 8 bases between them. This chain's CDR3 is CASSFGGMNTEAFF. CDR3 nucleotides: TGTGCCAGCAGCTTCGGCGGAATGAACACTGAAGCTTTCTTT. Together with reference TRBV7-9 and TRBJ1-1, the CDR3 gives the full variable domain: DTGVSQNPRHKITKRGQNVTFRCDPISEHNRLYWYRQTLGQGPEFLTYFQNEAQLEKSRLLSDRFSAERPKGSFSTLEIQRTEQGDSAMYLCASSFGGMNTEAFFGQGTRLTVV.

The chain combines TRBV30 with TRBJ1-1, with D maybe TRBD1 (6 bases). The germline CDR1 and CDR2 sequences are GTSNPN and SVGIG (reference sequence). The CDR3 is 11 amino acids. V lost 5 bases and J lost 3, with 7 bases in between. The CDR3 here is CAWGQYTEAFF. The DNA of the CDR3 is TGTGCCTGGGGACAGTACACTGAAGCTTTCTTT.

This clone was detected only a few times. The genes are TRBV27 and TRBJ2-1, with D possibly matching TRBD2 (5 bases). V was pared by 8 bases and J by 4 bases, with 21 bases between. Per the germline V gene, CDR1 is MNHEY and CDR2 is SMNVEV (reference sequence). The CDR3 has 16 amino acids. In DNA form, the CDR3 reads TGTGCCAGCTCTCCAAACCGGGTTAGCGCGTACAATGAGCAGTTCTTC. This encodes CASSPNRVSAYNEQFF.